Below, 29 T cell receptor beta chains from the same sample are listed, as sequenced in a study of cytomegalovirus exposure and HLA in healthy donors. The PCR ran on 60 Vbeta and 13 Jbeta primers. Clones were sequenced by immunoSEQ multiplex PCR, and TCRdb holds only the in-frame ones, with some missing. The data show roughly 120,000 clones, with roughly 82% seen just once and around 10% held by the top ten. The sample consisted of PBMCs. The origin of the receptors is a male donor in good health and CMV-seropositive.

V usage is TRBV7-9 and J usage is TRBJ2-5, with 8 positions matching TRBD2. Germline CDR1 and CDR2: SEHNR and FQNEAQ (reference sequence). V dropped 5 bases and J dropped 4; count of bases not matched to a gene: 9. The CDR3 is 15 amino acids. The CDR3 protein is CASSPGTRTIETQYF. The CDR3 region has the DNA TGTGCCAGCAGCCCCGGGACTAGGACAATAGAGACCCAGTACTTC.

The genes are TRBV19 and TRBJ2-1, with 8 nucleotides matching TRBD1. The CDR3 is 14 residues long. Germline CDR1 is LNHDA and CDR2 is SQIVND (reference sequence). V shed 11 bases, J shed 0 bases, and the junction held 6 bases outside the gene matches. Here the CDR3 reads CAVTGGGSYNEQFF. Written as DNA, the CDR3 is TGTGCCGTAACAGGGGGAGGCTCCTACAATGAGCAGTTCTTC.

This clone has a single count. This chain links TRBV7-6 with TRBJ2-1; D possibly corresponds to TRBD2 (5 bases). Looked up from germline, CDR1 is SGHVS and CDR2 is FNYEAQ. Trimming removed 2 bases at V and 7 bases at J, with 18 bases between. The CDR3 has 16 amino acids. CDR3 amino acids: CASSLFSGETGNEQFF. The CDR3, as DNA: TGTGCCAGCAGCTTATTCTCAGGCGAGACGGGGAATGAGCAGTTCTTC. Full variable domain (rest looked up from reference TRBV7-6 and TRBJ2-1): GAGVSQSPRYKVTKRGQDVALRCDPISGHVSLYWYRQALGQGPEFLTYFNYEAQQDKSGLPNDRFSAERPEGSISTLTIQRTEQRDSAMYRCASSLFSGETGNEQFFGPGTRLTVL.

J is TRBJ2-7 and V is TRBV28; D is unclear. The V end was cut by 3 bases, the J end by 2 bases, with 11 bases between. Germline lookup yields CDR1 MDHEN and CDR2 SYDVKM. The CDR3 totals 14 residues. CDR3 loop: CASSLPMETYEQYF. The CDR3 DNA reads TGTGCCAGCAGTTTGCCGATGGAGACCTACGAGCAGTACTTC.

The J gene is TRBJ2-7, the V gene TRBV5-1; a weak D match, TRBD2 (6 bases). Germline V gene lookup returns CDR1 SGHRS and CDR2 YFSETQ. Trimming removed 4 bases from V and 7 bases from J, with 18 bases in between. The CDR3 sequence is 14 residues long. The CDR3 loop is CASSPVGGAREQYF. The CDR3 DNA is TGCGCCAGCAGCCCCGTGGGGGGAGCGCGGGAGCAGTACTTC. The entire variable domain, with the rest obtained from reference TRBV5-1 and TRBJ2-7, is as follows: KAGVTQTPRYLIKTRGQQVTLSCSPISGHRSVSWYQQTPGQGLQFLFEYFSETQRNKGNFPGRFSGRQFSNSRSEMNVSTLELGDSALYLCASSPVGGAREQYFGPGTRLTVT.

The chain is built from TRBV28 and TRBJ2-1; unclear D gene. This CDR3 region has 13 residues. Trimming took 2 bases from V and 4 from J, leaving 6 bases between them. Looked up from germline, CDR1 is MDHEN and CDR2 is SYDVKM. The CDR3 DNA follows: TGTGCCAGCAGTTTAGAACTTTACAATGAGCAGTTCTTC. It codes for CASSLELYNEQFF.

This clone showed up just a few times. V gene TRBV4-1 combines with J gene TRBJ2-5; D not resolved. Germline CDR1 reads MGHRA; CDR2 reads YSYEKL. Trimming stripped 4 bases from V and 2 bases from J, with 8 bases between. The CDR3 extends over 13 amino acids. Here the CDR3 DNA reads TGCGCCAGCAGCCGCGGTCCGCAAGAGACCCAGTACTTC. Protein sequence: CASSRGPQETQYF.

The chain has TRBV10-3 and TRBJ2-3, with TRBD2 matching over 10 bases. CDR3 length equals 15 residues. V lost 6 bases and J lost 5; bases outside the gene matches: 8. The germline CDR1 and CDR2 sequences are ENHRY and SYGVKD. CDR3 bases: TGTGCCATCAGCGGACTAGCGGAGAGGGGAGATACGCAGTATTTT. It encodes CAISGLAERGDTQYF.

This clone appeared a few times. The chain couples TRBV11-2 to TRBJ2-7; 8 nucleotides agree with TRBD1. This CDR3 region has 14 residues. The J segment lost 0 bases and the V segment lost 3 bases, leaving 1 base of the junction unmatched. CDR1 SGHAT and CDR2 FQNNGV come from the germline V gene. CDR3 loop: CASSLGQASYEQYF. The CDR3 nucleotides read TGTGCCAGCAGCTTGGGACAGGCCTCCTACGAGCAGTACTTC.

This chain uses TRBV6-4 with TRBJ2-1; D is possibly TRBD2 (6 bases). Germline-derived CDR1 and CDR2 are MRHNA and SNTAGT. V lost 9 bases to trimming and J lost 6 bases, with 15 bases between them. This CDR3 has 13 residues. CDR3 DNA sequence: TGTGCCAGTTCCAAGGAGGGCACCAATGAGCAGTTCTTC. Translated, it gives CASSKEGTNEQFF.

The chain joins TRBV2 to TRBJ2-1, with D possibly being TRBD1 (7 bases). The CDR3 covers 16 residues. Germline V gene data show CDR1 as SNHLY and CDR2 as FYNNEI. The V gene lost 8 bases and the J gene lost 6 bases, with 23 bases spanning the gap. CDR3 residues: CASGGGPNVDPNEQFF. DNA of the CDR3: TGTGCCAGCGGAGGGGGCCCCAACGTAGACCCCAATGAGCAGTTCTTC.

The chain employs TRBV7-3 and TRBJ2-1, with D possibly matching TRBD2 (7 bases). The length of the CDR3 is 15 residues. The ends were cut back, 5 bases at V and 4 bases at J, with 15 bases in the middle. The germline gives CDR1 SGHTA, CDR2 FQGTGA. CDR3 bases: TGTGCCAGCAGCCCCACGGGGGGCTGGTACAATGAGCAGTTCTTC. Protein: CASSPTGGWYNEQFF.

The CDR3 sequence is CASSDRILGQGDEKLFF. CDR3 DNA: TGTGCCAGCAGTGACCGAATTTTGGGACAGGGAGACGAAAAACTGTTTTTT. The rearrangement uses TRBV6-1 and TRBJ1-4; 9 nucleotides match TRBD1. The V segment lost 3 bases and the J segment 8 bases; nucleotides outside the gene matches: 13. The CDR3 loop spans 17 amino acids. Germline loops: CDR1 MNHNS, CDR2 SASEGT.

The genes are TRBV19 and TRBJ1-4; no clear D gene. The CDR3 is made up of 15 amino acids. From germline, CDR1 is LNHDA and CDR2 SQIVND (reference sequence). V was cut by 6 bases and J by 6 bases, with 17 bases left in between. CDR3 DNA sequence: TGTGCCAGTAGCCCGAGCGGGGTCAGTTATGAAAAACTGTTTTTT. It specifies CASSPSGVSYEKLFF.

The chain links TRBV6-5 to TRBJ1-5; unclear D gene. This CDR3 spans 14 amino acids. Trimming cost V 5 bases and J 4 bases, with 12 bases left between them. Germline CDR1 and CDR2: MNHEY and SVGAGI. Written as DNA, the CDR3 is TGTGCCAGCAGTGAACGCACGGGGAATCAGCCCCAGCATTTT. Translating it yields CASSERTGNQPQHF.

The J gene is TRBJ2-7, the V gene TRBV9, with a possible D match to TRBD1 (5 bases). This CDR3 has 15 residues. V dropped 0 bases and J dropped 2 bases, with 12 bases sitting between them. The germline CDR1 and CDR2 sequences are SGDLS and YYNGEE. In nucleotides, the CDR3 is TGTGCCAGCAGCGTAGATACAGGAACTACCTACGAGCAGTACTTC. It is translated as CASSVDTGTTYEQYF.

CDR3 sequence (DNA): TGTGCCAGCAGTGGACTAGCAGGGGACGAGCAGTACTTC. Its translation is CASSGLAGDEQYF. The chain is built from TRBV2 and TRBJ2-7; TRBD2 is a possible D gene (7 bases). This CDR3 is 13 amino acids long. Germline V gene data show CDR1 as SNHLY and CDR2 as FYNNEI. V was trimmed by 4 bases and J by 5 bases, leaving 12 bases between them. Full variable domain (missing parts from reference TRBV2 and TRBJ2-7): EPEVTQTPSHQVTQMGQEVILRCVPISNHLYFYWYRQILGQKVEFLVSFYNNEISEKSEIFDDQFSVERPDGSNFTLKIRSTKLEDSAMYFCASSGLAGDEQYFGPGTRLTVT.

A note on this clone: The junction does not match germline at one end; this may be a read error. The chain recombines TRBV7-9 with TRBJ2-1; 9 positions agree with TRBD2. Germline-derived CDR1 and CDR2 are SEHNR and FQNEAQ (reference sequence). This CDR3 has 16 residues. CDR3 sequence reads: CSSSLAMVAGANEQFF. The CDR3 coding sequence is TGTTCCAGCAGCTTAGCGATGGTAGCGGGAGCGAATGAGCAGTTCTTC.

The chain carries TRBV7-2 and TRBJ2-3; D is uncertain. The CDR3 is made up of 15 amino acids. Deletions cut 5 bases from V and 2 bases from J, with 14 bases between. Per germline, CDR1 SGHTA and CDR2 FQGNSA. Here the CDR3 DNA reads TGTGCCAGCAGCGCTAACTATAGTCCCACAGATACGCAGTATTTT. This translates into CASSANYSPTDTQYF.

This sequence joins TRBV28 and TRBJ1-5; D not resolved. The CDR3 totals 17 residues. Germline values: CDR1 MDHEN, CDR2 SYDVKM. V lost 3 bases, J lost 0 bases, and 15 bases lay in between. CDR3 nucleotides: TGTGCCAGCAGTTTGGCCGACACCCGCCTTAGCAATCAGCCCCAGCATTTT. As protein: CASSLADTRLSNQPQHF.

The chain uses TRBV7-2 and TRBJ2-5; TRBD1 matches 8 bases. The CDR3 totals 16 residues. Germline V lookup: CDR1 SGHTA, CDR2 FQGNSA. With 5 bases clipped from V and 4 bases from J, the junction kept 12 bases outside the gene matches. CDR3 coding DNA: TGTGCCAGCAGCCCGCGGGGACAGGAGGGGAGAGAGACCCAGTACTTC. Translation: CASSPRGQEGRETQYF.

CDR3 nucleotide sequence: TGTGCCAGCATCTCACGCGGACAGGGATCCGAGCAGTACTTC. It is translated as CASISRGQGSEQYF. The chain links TRBV28 to TRBJ2-7, with 8 bases lining up with TRBD1. CDR1 and CDR2 (germline): MDHEN, SYDVKM. The CDR3 totals 14 residues. V shed 7 bases, J shed 6 bases, and the junction held 11 bases outside the gene matches.

J is TRBJ2-3 and V is TRBV4-3, with TRBD2 matching 8 bases. The V and J ends lost 3 bases and 0 bases, in that order; junction bases with no gene match: 2. Germline V CDR1 and CDR2: LGHNA, YSLEER. The CDR3 loop spans 15 amino acids. CDR3 coding DNA: TGCGCCAGCAGCCAGACTAGCGCTAGCACAGATACGCAGTATTTT. Encoded protein: CASSQTSASTDTQYF.

The chain combines TRBV18 with TRBJ2-5, with TRBD2 matching 10 bases. The J segment lost 4 bases and the V segment lost 2 bases, leaving 1 base of the junction unmatched. This CDR3 has 14 amino acids. From germline, CDR1 is KGHSH and CDR2 LQKENI. CDR3 DNA sequence: TGTGCCAGCTCACCAACTAGCGGGACAGAGACCCAGTACTTC. Translating gives CASSPTSGTETQYF.

In DNA, the CDR3 is TGTGCCAGCAGTTTAGGGCGGACAGGCTTGTTCGGCTCTGGAAACACCATATATTTT. Amino acids: CASSLGRTGLFGSGNTIYF. The V and J genes are TRBV28 and TRBJ1-3, with 7 bases fitting TRBD1. The CDR3 covers 19 residues. V lost 2 bases and J lost 0; bases outside the gene matches: 13. Looked up from germline, CDR1 is MDHEN and CDR2 is SYDVKM.

The chain employs TRBV27 and TRBJ1-2, with a possible D match to TRBD1 (5 bases). The CDR3 extends over 12 amino acids. Germline V gene lookup returns CDR1 MNHEY and CDR2 SMNVEV (reference sequence). V lost 3 bases to trimming and J lost 10 bases, with 12 bases between them. The CDR3 nucleotides read TGTGCCAGCAGTTTGTGGGGGGGAGACTACACCTTC. Translating gives CASSLWGGDYTF.

The chain carries TRBV18 and TRBJ2-5, with 14 positions matching TRBD2. This CDR3 is 15 amino acids long. The germline CDR1 and CDR2 sequences are KGHSH and LQKENI. J was trimmed by 5 bases and V by 6 bases; bases with no gene match: 5. In nucleotides, the CDR3 is TGTGCCAGCTCGCTGGGACTAGCGGGAGCGGAGACCCAGTACTTC. Its translation: CASSLGLAGAETQYF.

This chain links TRBV7-8 with TRBJ2-7; D may be TRBD2 (6 bases). Trimming took off 2 bases at V and 2 bases at J, with 10 bases between the two ends. This CDR3 contains 14 residues. Germline V gene sequence: CDR1 SGHVS, CDR2 FQNEAQ. The CDR3 protein is CASSLTGETYEQYF. CDR3 bases: TGTGCCAGCAGCTTAACGGGGGAGACCTACGAGCAGTACTTC.

The rearrangement joins TRBV6-6 to TRBJ1-2; no definite D call. The CDR3 length is 13 residues. V gave up 5 bases and J gave up 5 bases, with 12 bases separating them. The germline V gene has CDR1 MNHNY and CDR2 SVGAGI (reference sequence). The chain's CDR3 is CASSTRDIYGYTF. The CDR3 region has the DNA TGTGCCAGCAGTACCCGGGATATTTATGGCTACACCTTC.